This passage covers 14 T cell receptor beta chains from one sample sequenced in a study of blood T cell repertoires in COVID-19. The data were produced by immunoSEQ multiplex PCR, yet TCRdb's version contains in-frame clones alone and is incomplete. The table shows approximately 200,000 clones, with 86% occurring only once. The sequenced sample consisted of PBMCs or T cells enriched from blood (not recorded which). These receptors came from a woman aged 25 to 39 who had recovered from COVID-19.

The chain uses TRBV5-5 and TRBJ2-7; tentative D call: TRBD2 (6 bases). Trimming stripped 2 bases from V and 5 bases from J, with 14 bases between. CDR3 length: 14 residues. The germline gives CDR1 SGHKS, CDR2 YYEKEE (reference sequence). CDR3 region: CASSFGLPWDEQYF. DNA of the CDR3: TGTGCCAGCAGCTTCGGACTACCTTGGGACGAGCAGTACTTC.

This sequence joins TRBV19 and TRBJ1-2, with 10 bases lining up with TRBD1. The germline V gene encodes CDR1 LNHDA and CDR2 SQIVND (reference sequence). Losses at the gene ends were 4 bases for V and 4 bases for J; bases not matched to a gene: 9. The length of the CDR3 is 16 residues. The CDR3 region has the DNA TGTGCCAGTAGTAAGGAGACAGGGGGCCAGGGCTATGGCTACACCTTC. The encoded protein is CASSKETGGQGYGYTF.

The CDR3 loop is CASPRLAGGQETQYF. DNA for the CDR3: TGTGCCAGCCCTCGACTAGCGGGAGGCCAGGAGACCCAGTACTTC. This sequence joins TRBV7-2 and TRBJ2-5; 13 bases align to TRBD2. This CDR3 comprises 15 residues. J was trimmed by 5 bases and V by 8 bases; bases with no gene match: 8. Germline CDR1 is SGHTA and CDR2 is FQGNSA. Full variable domain (missing parts from reference TRBV7-2 and TRBJ2-5): GAGVSQSPSNKVTEKGKDVELRCDPISGHTALYWYRQSLGQGLEFLIYFQGNSAPDKSGLPSDRFSAERTGGSVSTLTIQRTQQEDSAVYLCASPRLAGGQETQYFGPGTRLLVL.

The rearrangement links TRBV5-1 to TRBJ1-4, with D possibly matching TRBD1 (5 bases). The CDR3 consists of 16 residues. The germline V gene encodes CDR1 SGHRS and CDR2 YFSETQ. V dropped 2 bases and J dropped 5 bases, with 16 bases sitting between them. CDR3 coding DNA: TGCGCCAGCAGCTTCGGCTTGGCAGGGCCCAATGAAAAACTGTTTTTT. Translated: CASSFGLAGPNEKLFF. Full variable domain (remainder filled in from reference TRBV5-1 and TRBJ1-4): KAGVTQTPRYLIKTRGQQVTLSCSPISGHRSVSWYQQTPGQGLQFLFEYFSETQRNKGNFPGRFSGRQFSNSRSEMNVSTLELGDSALYLCASSFGLAGPNEKLFFGSGTQLSVL.

The chain employs TRBV6-2 or TRBV6-3 and TRBJ2-7, with D tentatively TRBD2 (5 bases). The CDR3 runs 14 residues. Trimming cost V 2 bases and J 1 base, with 9 bases left between them. CDR1 and CDR2 from the germline V gene are MNHEY and SVGEGT. CDR3 in amino acids: CASSYAEESYEQYF. CDR3 bases: TGTGCCAGCAGTTACGCGGAGGAGTCCTACGAGCAGTACTTC.

The rearrangement uses TRBV7-6 and TRBJ1-6; TRBD1 might be the D (5 bases). Germline V CDR1 and CDR2: SGHVS, FNYEAQ. Trimming pared 5 bases from V and 7 bases from J, leaving 21 bases between. This CDR3 comprises 17 residues. CDR3 in DNA: TGTGCCAGCAGCCTGGATGAGAGCAGGGATCGAAATTCACCCCTCCACTTT. It is translated as CASSLDESRDRNSPLHF. The full variable domain, with the rest looked up from reference TRBV7-6 and TRBJ1-6, is GAGVSQSPRYKVTKRGQDVALRCDPISGHVSLYWYRQALGQGPEFLTYFNYEAQQDKSGLPNDRFSAERPEGSISTLTIQRTEQRDSAMYRCASSLDESRDRNSPLHFGNGTRLTVT.

DNA of the CDR3: TGTGCCACCAGCCCCCCCTCGGGTATGCCGAACACTGAAGCTTTCTTT. It codes for CATSPPSGMPNTEAFF. The chain couples TRBV15 to TRBJ1-1; D unresolved. This CDR3 is 16 amino acids long. Trimming cost V 5 bases and J 1 base, with 17 bases left between them. Germline CDR1 LNHNV, CDR2 YYDKDF (reference sequence).

This clone occurred once. The gene calls are TRBV7-9 and TRBJ1-5, with a possible D match to TRBD1 (6 bases). Looked up from germline, CDR1 is SEHNR and CDR2 is FQNEAQ (reference sequence). Deletions cut 5 bases from V and 1 base from J, with 9 bases between. The CDR3 runs to 14 residues. This CDR3 reads CASSRDRSNQPQHF. CDR3 bases: TGTGCCAGCAGCCGAGACAGGAGCAATCAGCCCCAGCATTTT.

The chain couples TRBV5-8 to TRBJ2-1, with D perhaps matching TRBD2 (5 bases). The CDR3 contains 12 residues. Per the germline V gene, CDR1 is SGHTS and CDR2 is YDEGEE. Trimming removed 2 bases from V and 8 bases from J, with 8 bases in between. This chain's CDR3 is CASSFPGYEQFF. The CDR3 DNA sequence: TGTGCCAGCAGCTTCCCGGGGTATGAGCAGTTCTTC.

The chain is built from TRBV24-1 and TRBJ2-3, with D possibly matching TRBD2 (6 bases). The CDR3 is made up of 15 amino acids. The V gene's germline CDR1 is KGHDR and CDR2 SFDVKD. V was pared by 4 bases and J by 3 bases, with 13 bases between. The CDR3 loop reads CATSDLAGLTDTQYF. Here the CDR3 DNA reads TGTGCCACCAGTGACCTTGCGGGACTGACAGATACGCAGTATTTT.

The rearrangement uses TRBV28 and TRBJ2-3; weak D call: TRBD2 (6 bases). Germline CDR1 reads MDHEN; CDR2 reads SYDVKM. This CDR3 has 16 amino acids. With 5 bases removed from V and 2 bases from J, the gap between germline ends came to 17 bases. This chain's CDR3 is CASSHIPAGFTDTQYF. CDR3 nucleotides: TGTGCCAGCAGTCATATCCCGGCGGGATTCACAGATACGCAGTATTTT.

The V and J genes are TRBV25-1 and TRBJ1-1; TRBD1 aligns across 12 bases. CDR1 and CDR2 (germline): MGHDK, SYGVNS. Losses at the gene ends were 6 bases for V and 5 bases for J; bases not matched to a gene: 13. The CDR3 consists of 17 residues. The CDR3: CASSAGQGAEFGTEAFF. The CDR3 region has the DNA TGTGCCAGCAGCGCGGGACAGGGGGCTGAATTCGGAACTGAAGCTTTCTTT. The entire variable domain, with the rest obtained from reference TRBV25-1 and TRBJ1-1, is as follows: EADIYQTPRYLVIGTGKKITLECSQTMGHDKMYWYQQDPGMELHLIHYSYGVNSTEKGDLSSESTVSRIRTEHFPLTLESARPSHTSQYLCASSAGQGAEFGTEAFFGQGTRLTVV.

The chain has TRBV9 and TRBJ2-2, with D perhaps TRBD2 (6 bases). V was clipped by 2 bases and J by 5 bases, with 16 bases between them. Germline CDR1 SGDLS, CDR2 YYNGEE. CDR3 length: 16 amino acids. The CDR3 reads CASSVGGGTKTGELFF. The CDR3 DNA sequence: TGTGCCAGCAGCGTCGGGGGTGGCACTAAAACCGGGGAGCTGTTTTTT.

This clone appeared a few times. The chain combines TRBV5-4 with TRBJ2-1; TRBD2 might be the D (8 bases). There are 19 residues in the CDR3. Looked up from germline, CDR1 is SGHNT and CDR2 is YYREEE (reference sequence). The V end lost 4 bases, the J end lost 4 bases, and 27 bases lay between the germline ends. CDR3 sequence (DNA): TGTGCCAGCAGCCCGGGACAGCGAGGGAATAGCGGGAAGTACAATGAGCAGTTCTTC. Amino acids: CASSPGQRGNSGKYNEQFF. The whole variable domain, filled in from reference TRBV5-4 and TRBJ2-1, reads ETGVTQSPTHLIKTRGQQVTLRCSSQSGHNTVSWYQQALGQGPQFIFQYYREEENGRGNFPPRFSGLQFPNYSSELNVNALELDDSALYLCASSPGQRGNSGKYNEQFFGPGTRLTVL.